A selection of T cell receptor beta chains follows, all from one sample in a study of cytomegalovirus exposure and HLA in healthy donors. TCRdb keeps only in-frame clones here, not all; method: immunoSEQ multiplex PCR. This repertoire includes 100,000 to 150,000 clones. The sample consisted of PBMCs. These receptors were collected from a man in his forties in good health and CMV-seronegative. Both conserved end residues are part of each CDR3. A D gene is named only where the DNA matches it firmly.

V gene,J gene,D gene,CDR3 DNA,CDR3 protein
TRBV2,TRBJ1-1,NA,TGTGCCAGCAGTGAATTAAGGGGATCGAACACTGAAGCTTTCTTT,CASSELRGSNTEAFF
TRBV13,TRBJ2-1,TRBD1,TGTGCCAGTACTTTGGGGGACAGAACCTACAATGAGCAGTTCTTC,CASTLGDRTYNEQFF
TRBV28,TRBJ2-7,NA,TGTGCCAGCAGTGAGACACCTGACTACGAGCAGTACTTC,CASSETPDYEQYF
TRBV12-5,TRBJ2-1,TRBD1,TGTGCTAGTGGGGGCGGACAGGGCGGTATCAATGAGCAGTTCTTC,CASGGGQGGINEQFF
TRBV6-5,TRBJ1-1,TRBD1,TGTGCCAGCAGCTACAGTCAGGGGGACACTGAAGCTTTCTTT,CASSYSQGDTEAFF
TRBV5-6,TRBJ2-7,NA,TGTGCCAGCAGCTCTCGGACAGTCTTC,CASSSRTVF
TRBV19,TRBJ2-5,TRBD2,TGTGCCAGCTCGACTAGCGGGGTACAAGAGACCCAGTACTTC,CASSTSGVQETQYF
TRBV30,TRBJ1-3,NA,TGTGCCTGCAATGATAGTCCGGTTCTCGGAAACACCATATATTTT,CACNDSPVLGNTIYF
TRBV19,TRBJ1-1,NA,TGTGCCAGTAACAAACCCCGATCGTCTGACACTGAAGCTTTCTTT,CASNKPRSSDTEAFF
TRBV11-3,TRBJ2-1,NA,TGTGCCAGCAGCTCAGACAAATACAATGAGCAGTTCTTC,CASSSDKYNEQFF
TRBV29-1,TRBJ2-5,NA,TGCAGCGGGGTGGGGGCGCCAGAGACCCAGTACTTC,CSGVGAPETQYF
TRBV5-6,TRBJ1-4,NA,TGTGCCAGCAGCTTGGGAGGGTTTAATGAAAAACTGTTTTTT,CASSLGGFNEKLFF
TRBV5-1,TRBJ2-1,NA,TGCGCCAGCAGCTTTTCCCGGGGATACAATGAGCAGTTCTTC,CASSFSRGYNEQFF
TRBV19,TRBJ1-4,TRBD1,TGTGCCAGTCGGGCCCTCGGGACAGGAAATGAAAAACTGTTTTTT,CASRALGTGNEKLFF
TRBV28,TRBJ2-5,NA,TGTGCCAGCAGTCCAACAGGGATACAAGAGACCCAGTACTTC,CASSPTGIQETQYF
TRBV9,TRBJ2-1,NA,TGTGCCAGCAGCGTAGCCGGGAGCCCCTACAATGAGCAGTTCTTC,CASSVAGSPYNEQFF
TRBV5-4,TRBJ2-1,NA,TGTGCCAGCAGCGACGGGACTCCCAACTCCTACAATGAGCAGTTCTTC,CASSDGTPNSYNEQFF
TRBV6-5,TRBJ2-3,TRBD2,TGTGCCAGCAGTCTAACTAGCGGGGTAGCGGATACGCAGTATTTT,CASSLTSGVADTQYF
TRBV5-4,TRBJ2-2,TRBD1,TGTGCCAGCAGCATAAGACAGGGGGGAAACACCGGGGAGCTGTTTTTT,CASSIRQGGNTGELFF
TRBV7-3,TRBJ2-3,NA,TGTGCCTCCTCCGCGGGAAAATCAGATACGCAGTATTTT,CASSAGKSDTQYF
TRBV5-1,TRBJ1-1,TRBD1,TGCGCCAGCAGTCCTCAATGGGACAGGGTAAACACTGAAGCTTTCTTT,CASSPQWDRVNTEAFF
TRBV6-1,TRBJ2-7,NA,TGTGCCAGCCGGGAGTCCCTCCCCTACGAGCAGTACTTC,CASRESLPYEQYF
TRBV5-1,TRBJ2-1,NA,TGCGCCAGCAGCCCCACGGGGAGCTCCTACAATGAGCAGTTCTTC,CASSPTGSSYNEQFF
TRBV28,TRBJ2-2,NA,TGTGCCAGCTCCCCCCCGACTACCGGGGAGCTGTTTTTT,CASSPPTTGELFF
TRBV7-5,TRBJ1-4,NA,TGTGCCAGAAGCGGGACGCGACAGGATAATGAAAAACTGTTTTTT,CARSGTRQDNEKLFF
TRBV11-2,TRBJ2-5,TRBD2,TGTGCCAGCAGCTTAGGTAGAGCGGGGCAACAAGAGACCCAGTACTTC,CASSLGRAGQQETQYF
TRBV11-2,TRBJ1-2,NA,TGTGCCAGCAGCTTAGGGGGCGGTAACTATGGCTACACCTTC,CASSLGGGNYGYTF
TRBV6-5,TRBJ2-7,NA,TGTGCCAGCAGAAGACAGCCCTACGAGCAGTACTTC,CASRRQPYEQYF
TRBV29-1,TRBJ2-5,NA,TGCAGCGTTGAATCAGGGCTCCGAAAAGAGACCCAGTACTTC,CSVESGLRKETQYF
TRBV5-4,TRBJ2-2,TRBD2,TGTGCCAGCAGCTGGGGACTAGCGGGAAACACCGGGGAGCTGTTTTTT,CASSWGLAGNTGELFF
TRBV9,TRBJ2-7,TRBD2,TGTGCCAGCAGCGTAGCGGGACTAGCCTACGAGCAGTACTTC,CASSVAGLAYEQYF
TRBV28,TRBJ1-4,TRBD1,TGTGCCAGCAGCCAAGGGGGCACTAATGAAAAACTGTTTTTT,CASSQGGTNEKLFF
TRBV10-1,TRBJ2-3,TRBD2,TGCGCCAGCAGTGACGATCTAGCGGGGGGCACAGATACGCAGTATTTT,CASSDDLAGGTDTQYF
TRBV7-2,TRBJ1-5,NA,TGTGCCAGCAGCTTAGGCCGGGGGAATCAGCCCCAGCATTTT,CASSLGRGNQPQHF
TRBV7-9,TRBJ2-1,TRBD2,TGTGCCAGCAGCTTGACTAGCGGAGACAATGAGCAGTTCTTC,CASSLTSGDNEQFF
TRBV10-1,TRBJ2-2,NA,TGCGCCAGCAGTGAACAGAGCACCGGGGAGCTGTTTTTT,CASSEQSTGELFF
TRBV5-5,TRBJ1-5,NA,TGTGCCAGCAGCTTGGTGGCAGGGGAGTACCAGCCCCAGCATTTT,CASSLVAGEYQPQHF
TRBV9,TRBJ2-1,TRBD2,TGTGCCAGCAGTCCGGCGGGAGGCTCCTACAATGAGCAGTTCTTC,CASSPAGGSYNEQFF
TRBV7-9,TRBJ1-3,NA,TGTGCCAGCAGCTTTGCAGAGGCTGGAAACACCATATATTTT,CASSFAEAGNTIYF
TRBV7-2,TRBJ2-5,TRBD1,TGTGCCAGCAGCTCCTCAGGGGGCCGGGAGACCCAGTACTTC,CASSSSGGRETQYF
TRBV5-4,TRBJ2-5,TRBD2,TGTGCCAGCAGCTTGGGACTAGCGGGAGAGACCCAGTACTTC,CASSLGLAGETQYF
TRBV7-9,TRBJ2-5,NA,TGTGCCAGCAGTTTTGCCGGGGGCGGGAGACGAGAGACCCAGTACTTC,CASSFAGGGRRETQYF
TRBV9,TRBJ1-3,TRBD1,TGTGCCAGCAGCGGCGGACAGGGAGGAAACACCATATATTTT,CASSGGQGGNTIYF
TRBV10-3,TRBJ2-7,NA,TGTGCCATCAGTGAGGAGCCAGGGGCAATTCACGAGCAGTACTTC,CAISEEPGAIHEQYF